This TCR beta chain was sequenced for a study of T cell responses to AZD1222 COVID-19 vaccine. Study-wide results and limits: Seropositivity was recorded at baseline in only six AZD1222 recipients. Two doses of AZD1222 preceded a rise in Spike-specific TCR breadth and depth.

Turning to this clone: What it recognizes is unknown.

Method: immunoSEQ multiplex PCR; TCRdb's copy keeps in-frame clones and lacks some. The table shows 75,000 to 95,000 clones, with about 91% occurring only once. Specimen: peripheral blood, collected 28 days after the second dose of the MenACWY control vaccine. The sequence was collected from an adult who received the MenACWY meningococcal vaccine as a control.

The CDR3 DNA follows: TGTGCCAGTAGTATGGCCGGGGCAGATACGCAGTATTTT. Protein: CASSMAGADTQYF. V and J are TRBV19 and TRBJ2-3; D perhaps matches TRBD2 (5 bases). The V and J ends lost 3 bases and 4 bases respectively, with 8 bases between them. CDR3 length: 13 residues. Germline V gene data show CDR1 as LNHDA and CDR2 as SQIVND (reference sequence).